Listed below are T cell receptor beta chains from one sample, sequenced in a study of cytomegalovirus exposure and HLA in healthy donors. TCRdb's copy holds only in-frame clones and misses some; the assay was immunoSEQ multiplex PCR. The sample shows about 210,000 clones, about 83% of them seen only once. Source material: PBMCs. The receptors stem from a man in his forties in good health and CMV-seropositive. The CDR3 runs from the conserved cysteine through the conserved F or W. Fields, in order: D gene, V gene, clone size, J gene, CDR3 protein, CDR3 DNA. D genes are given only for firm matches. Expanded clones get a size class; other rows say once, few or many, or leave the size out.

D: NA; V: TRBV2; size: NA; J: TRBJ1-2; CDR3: CASSEALGGLGGYTF; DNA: TGTGCCAGCAGTGAAGCGCTGGGGGGGTTGGGTGGCTACACCTTC
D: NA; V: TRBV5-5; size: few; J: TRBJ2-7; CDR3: CASSLETDYYEQYF; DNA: TGTGCCAGCAGCTTGGAGACGGACTACTACGAGCAGTACTTC
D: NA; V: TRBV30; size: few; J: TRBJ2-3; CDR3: CAWSVPSTQYF; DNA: TGTGCCTGGAGTGTCCCCTCTACGCAGTATTTT
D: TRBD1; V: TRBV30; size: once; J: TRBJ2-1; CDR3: CAWRAPGQGAGEQFF; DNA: TGTGCCTGGAGAGCACCGGGACAGGGGGCGGGTGAGCAGTTCTTC
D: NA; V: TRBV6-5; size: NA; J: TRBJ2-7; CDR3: CATLTPGLPYEQYF; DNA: TGTGCCACCCTTACCCCGGGACTGCCCTACGAGCAGTACTTC
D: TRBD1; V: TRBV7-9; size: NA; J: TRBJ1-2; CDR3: CASSLGGQGYGYTF; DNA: TGTGCCAGCAGCTTAGGAGGACAGGGCTATGGCTACACCTTC
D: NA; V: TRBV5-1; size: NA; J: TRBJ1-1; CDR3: CASSFYREGEAFF; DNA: TGCGCCAGCAGCTTCTACAGGGAGGGTGAAGCTTTCTTT
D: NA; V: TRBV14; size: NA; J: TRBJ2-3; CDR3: CASSRIGPRSGGTQYF; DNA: TGTGCCAGCAGCCGAATCGGACCCAGATCCGGGGGTACGCAGTATTTT
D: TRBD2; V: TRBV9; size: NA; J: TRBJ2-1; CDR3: CASSVGLAGGHEQFF; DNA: TGTGCCAGCAGCGTAGGGCTAGCGGGAGGGCATGAGCAGTTCTTC
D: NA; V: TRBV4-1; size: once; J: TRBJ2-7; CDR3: CASSQGGNYEQYF; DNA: TGCGCCAGCAGCCAAGGTGGCAACTACGAGCAGTACTTC
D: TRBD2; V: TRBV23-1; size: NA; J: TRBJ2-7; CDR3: CASSQGLAGPYEQYF; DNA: TGCGCCAGCAGTCAAGGACTAGCGGGCCCCTACGAGCAGTACTTC
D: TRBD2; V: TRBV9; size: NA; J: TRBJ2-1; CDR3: CASSVGPWTSAHEQFF; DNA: TGTGCCAGCAGCGTAGGCCCTTGGACTAGCGCCCATGAGCAGTTCTTC
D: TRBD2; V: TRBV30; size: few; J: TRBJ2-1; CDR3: CAWSVNRGVYNEQFF; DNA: TGTGCCTGGAGTGTTAATCGGGGGGTTTACAATGAGCAGTTCTTC
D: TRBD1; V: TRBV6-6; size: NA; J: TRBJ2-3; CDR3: CASSLTGQPPDTQYF; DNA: TGTGCCAGCAGTCTCACGGGACAGCCTCCAGATACGCAGTATTTT
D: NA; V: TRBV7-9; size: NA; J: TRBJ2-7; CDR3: CASSLGSVRSSYEQYF; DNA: TGTGCCAGCAGCTTAGGATCAGTAAGGAGCTCCTACGAGCAGTACTTC
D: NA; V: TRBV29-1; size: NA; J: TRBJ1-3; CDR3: CSVVREGNTIYF; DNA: TGCAGCGTTGTTCGCGAGGGAAACACCATATATTTT
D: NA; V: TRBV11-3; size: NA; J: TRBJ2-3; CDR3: CASSSGHSTDTQYF; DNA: TGTGCCAGCAGCTCGGGACATAGCACAGATACGCAGTATTTT
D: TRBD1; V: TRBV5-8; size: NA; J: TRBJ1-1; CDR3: CASSPGTDKAEAFF; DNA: TGTGCCAGCAGCCCCGGGACAGATAAGGCTGAAGCTTTCTTT
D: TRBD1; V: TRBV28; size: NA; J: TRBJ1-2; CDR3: CASAGTGFAYGYTF; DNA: TGTGCCAGCGCCGGGACAGGGTTCGCCTATGGCTACACCTTC
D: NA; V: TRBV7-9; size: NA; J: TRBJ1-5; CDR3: CASSLIGRDQPQHF; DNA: TGTGCCAGCAGCTTAATAGGGCGGGATCAGCCCCAGCATTTT
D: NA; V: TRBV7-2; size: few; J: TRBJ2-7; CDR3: CASSLVPQDSYEQYF; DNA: TGTGCCAGCAGCTTAGTTCCACAAGATTCCTACGAGCAGTACTTC
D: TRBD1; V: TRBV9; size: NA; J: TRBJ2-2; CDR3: CASSVRPGGMSGELFF; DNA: TGTGCCAGCAGCGTACGCCCAGGGGGTATGAGCGGGGAGCTGTTTTTT
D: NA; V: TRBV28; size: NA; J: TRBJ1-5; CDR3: CASSLFGTSGNQPQHF; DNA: TGTGCCAGCAGTTTATTTGGGACATCAGGCAATCAGCCCCAGCATTTT
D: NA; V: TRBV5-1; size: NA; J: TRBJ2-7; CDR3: CASSLRSEQYF; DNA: TGCGCCAGCAGCTTAAGGAGCGAGCAGTACTTC
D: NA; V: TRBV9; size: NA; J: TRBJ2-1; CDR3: CASSVVSDISYNEQFF; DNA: TGTGCCAGCAGCGTAGTTAGCGACATCTCCTACAATGAGCAGTTCTTC
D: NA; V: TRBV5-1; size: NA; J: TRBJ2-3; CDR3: CASSLGGDRTDTQYF; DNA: TGCGCCAGCAGCTTGGGCGGCGACCGGACAGATACGCAGTATTTT
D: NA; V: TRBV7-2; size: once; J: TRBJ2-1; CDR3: CASSLRSGGGLHEQFF; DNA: TGTGCCAGCAGCTTAAGGTCGGGGGGCGGTCTCCATGAGCAGTTCTTC
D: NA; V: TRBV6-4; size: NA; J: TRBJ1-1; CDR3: CASRTGVEATEAFF; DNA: TGTGCCAGCAGGACGGGGGTGGAGGCCACTGAAGCTTTCTTT
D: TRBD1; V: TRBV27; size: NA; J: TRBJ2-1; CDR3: CASSFLDRSNEQFF; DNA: TGTGCCAGCAGTTTCCTGGACAGGAGCAATGAGCAGTTCTTC
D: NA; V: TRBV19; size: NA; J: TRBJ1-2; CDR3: CASSSGTWSGYTF; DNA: TGTGCCAGTAGTAGTGGAACCTGGTCGGGTTACACCTTC
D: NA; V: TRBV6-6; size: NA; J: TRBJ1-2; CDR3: CASRPFTGNYGYTF; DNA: TGTGCCAGCAGACCCTTTACAGGAAACTATGGCTACACCTTC
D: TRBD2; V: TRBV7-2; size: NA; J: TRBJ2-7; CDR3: CASSLVASGRTKGEQYF; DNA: TGTGCCAGCAGCTTAGTGGCTAGCGGGAGGACGAAGGGGGAGCAGTACTTC
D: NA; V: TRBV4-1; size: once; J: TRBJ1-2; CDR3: CASSQSEGSGYGYTF; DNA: TGCGCCAGCAGCCAATCGGAGGGAAGTGGCTATGGCTACACCTTC
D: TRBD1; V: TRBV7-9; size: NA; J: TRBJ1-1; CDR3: CASSRGQGAEAFF; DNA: TGTGCCAGCAGCCGGGGACAGGGCGCTGAAGCTTTCTTT
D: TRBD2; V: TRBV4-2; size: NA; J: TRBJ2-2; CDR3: CASREVVAGGSTGELFF; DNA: TGTGCCAGCAGGGAGGTCGTAGCGGGAGGCTCCACCGGGGAGCTGTTTTTT
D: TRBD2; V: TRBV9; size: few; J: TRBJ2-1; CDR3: CASSVALAANNEQFF; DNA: TGTGCCAGCAGCGTAGCACTAGCGGCGAACAATGAGCAGTTCTTC
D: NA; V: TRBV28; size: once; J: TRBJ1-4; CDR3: CASSLVQLNEKLFF; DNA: TGTGCCAGCAGTTTAGTACAGCTTAATGAAAAACTGTTTTTT
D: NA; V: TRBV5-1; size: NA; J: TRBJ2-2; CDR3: CASSSGIAGELFF; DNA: TGCGCCAGCAGCTCCGGTATAGCCGGGGAGCTGTTTTTT
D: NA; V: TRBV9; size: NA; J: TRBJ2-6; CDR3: CASSVDSSGANVLTF; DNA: TGTGCCAGCAGCGTAGACAGCTCTGGGGCCAACGTCCTGACTTTC
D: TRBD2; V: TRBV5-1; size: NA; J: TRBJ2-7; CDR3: CASSLEGLAGSYEQYF; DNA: TGCGCCAGCAGCTTGGAAGGACTAGCGGGATCCTACGAGCAGTACTTC
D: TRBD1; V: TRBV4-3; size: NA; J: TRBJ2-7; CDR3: CASSQDRGGTGGYEQYF; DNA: TGCGCCAGCAGCCAAGATCGGGGGGGGACAGGGGGTTACGAGCAGTACTTC
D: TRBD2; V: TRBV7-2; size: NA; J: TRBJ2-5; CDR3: CASSPPPGTSGIQETQYF; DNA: TGTGCCAGCAGCCCCCCACCCGGGACTAGCGGGATACAAGAGACCCAGTACTTC
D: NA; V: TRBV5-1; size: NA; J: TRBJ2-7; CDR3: CASSSTSRGGEYSYEQYF; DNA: TGCGCCAGCAGCTCCACCTCGCGCGGCGGAGAATATTCCTACGAGCAGTACTTC
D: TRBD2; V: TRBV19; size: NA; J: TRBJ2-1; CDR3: CASGGSSYNEQFF; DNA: TGTGCCAGCGGCGGGAGTTCCTACAATGAGCAGTTCTTC
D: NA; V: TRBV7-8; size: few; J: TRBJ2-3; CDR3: CASSPGGDTQYF; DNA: TGTGCCAGCAGCCCAGGGGGGGATACGCAGTATTTT
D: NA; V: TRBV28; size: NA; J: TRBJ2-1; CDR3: CASSFFGVTSGWNEQFF; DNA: TGTGCCAGCAGTTTTTTTGGCGTGACTAGTGGGTGGAATGAGCAGTTCTTC
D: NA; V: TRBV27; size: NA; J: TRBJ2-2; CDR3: CASSRRPAGTGELFF; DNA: TGTGCCAGCAGCAGAAGACCCGCAGGCACCGGGGAGCTGTTTTTT
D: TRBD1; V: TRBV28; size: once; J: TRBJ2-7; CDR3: CASSLFGWDRGHEQYF; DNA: TGTGCCAGCAGTTTATTCGGCTGGGACAGGGGCCACGAGCAGTACTTC
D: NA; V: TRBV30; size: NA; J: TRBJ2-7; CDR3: CAWSGLYEQYF; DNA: TGTGCCTGGAGTGGTTTATACGAGCAGTACTTC
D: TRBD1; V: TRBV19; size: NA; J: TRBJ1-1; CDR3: CASSRDRIAEAFF; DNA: TGTGCCAGTAGCCGGGACAGGATCGCTGAAGCTTTCTTT
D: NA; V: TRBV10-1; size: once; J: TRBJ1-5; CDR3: CASSDSEYQPQHF; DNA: TGCGCCAGCAGTGACAGCGAGTATCAGCCCCAGCATTTT
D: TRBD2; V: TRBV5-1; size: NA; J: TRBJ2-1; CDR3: CASSFGDSSGSYNEQFF; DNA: TGCGCCAGCAGCTTCGGGGACTCTAGCGGATCCTACAATGAGCAATTCTTC
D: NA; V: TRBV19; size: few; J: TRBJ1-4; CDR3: CASSLSEKLFF; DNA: TGTGCCAGTAGTTTAAGCGAAAAACTGTTTTTT
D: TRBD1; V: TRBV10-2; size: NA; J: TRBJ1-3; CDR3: CAIGQGPGNTIYF; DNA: TGCGCCATCGGACAGGGCCCTGGAAACACCATATATTTT